What follows are 12 T cell receptor beta chains derived from one specimen sequenced in a study of post-analysis software for immune sequencing data. Their antigens are not known. Incorporated into the TCR beta cDNA libraries were unique molecular identifiers, which served to reduce PCR and sequencing biases. MiXCR was run by TCRdb on the PCR reads, yielding one entry per CDR3 protein. The repertoire includes approximately 400,000 distinct CDR3 sequences, around a third of them detected once, and under 15% sits in the top ten. Study findings and constraints: Among five TRBV segments more frequent in patients than controls were TRBV5-6, TRBV5-1 and TRBV20-1.

Sequencing input: blood. Receptors originate from a girl under 18 with multiple sclerosis.

This sequence joins TRBV7-8 and TRBJ2-1, with 8 bases identical to TRBD1. The CDR3 runs to 14 residues. After removal of 5 bases from V and 9 bases from J, the junction contained 9 bases not matched to a gene. Per germline, CDR1 SGHVS and CDR2 FQNEAQ. Here the CDR3 reads CASSTSMGTGEQFF. CDR3 in DNA: TGTGCCAGCAGCACGAGTATGGGGACAGGTGAGCAGTTCTTC.

This clonotype came up a few times. V and J are TRBV5-1 and TRBJ1-2; D call uncertain. Germline CDR1 SGHRS, CDR2 YFSETQ. The germline V and J ends were trimmed by 4 bases and 8 bases, with 15 bases remaining between them. The CDR3 loop spans 13 amino acids. The chain's CDR3 is CASSPERQLGYTF. The CDR3 coding sequence is TGCGCCAGCAGCCCCGAAAGGCAGTTGGGCTACACCTTC.

V and J are TRBV6-1 and TRBJ2-6; D is ambiguous. Germline assignment: CDR1 MNHNS and CDR2 SASEGT. Trimming shortened V by 10 bases and J by 0 bases, and 16 bases separated the two germline ends. The CDR3 extends over 16 amino acids. CDR3 DNA: TGTGCCACCGACGTGAGCGAATTCTCTGGGGCCAACGTCCTGACTTTC. This encodes CATDVSEFSGANVLTF.

The V gene is TRBV15, the J gene TRBJ2-3, with D unclear. Germline lookup yields CDR1 LNHNV and CDR2 YYDKDF (reference sequence). This CDR3 spans 14 amino acids. V was clipped by 0 bases and J by 5 bases, with 9 bases between them. CDR3 sequence reads: CATSRDLHGDTQYF. The CDR3 DNA follows: TGTGCCACCAGCAGAGACCTCCACGGAGATACGCAGTATTTT. The whole variable domain, remainder taken from reference TRBV15 and TRBJ2-3, is DAMVIQNPRYQVTQFGKPVTLSCSQTLNHNVMYWYQQKSSQAPKLLFHYYDKDFNNEADTPDNFQSRRPNTSFCFLDIRSPGLGDTAMYLCATSRDLHGDTQYFGPGTRLTVL.

This chain joins TRBV3-1 and TRBJ1-5, with D perhaps TRBD1 (6 bases). The CDR3 runs to 14 residues. In germline, CDR1 is LGHDT, CDR2 YNNKEL (reference sequence). Trimming took off 1 base at V and 6 bases at J, with 10 bases between the two ends. In nucleotides, the CDR3 is TGTGCCAGCAGCCAAGGGACAGAAGGTCAGCCCCAGCATTTT. Its translation: CASSQGTEGQPQHF. Together with reference TRBV3-1 and TRBJ1-5, the CDR3 gives the full variable domain: DTAVSQTPKYLVTQMGNDKSIKCEQNLGHDTMYWYKQDSKKFLKIMFSYNNKELIINETVPNRFSPKSPDKAHLNLHINSLELGDSAVYFCASSQGTEGQPQHFGDGTRLSIL.

This chain joins TRBV3-1 and TRBJ1-5; 9 bases are a match to TRBD1. Germline assignment: CDR1 LGHDT and CDR2 YNNKEL (reference sequence). V lost 3 bases to trimming and J lost 7 bases; unmatched junction nucleotides: 1. This CDR3 region has 13 residues. In DNA, the CDR3 is TGTGCCAGCAGCCAGACAGGGGGGCAGCCCCAGCATTTT. It translates to CASSQTGGQPQHF.

This sequence joins TRBV4-3 and TRBJ2-7, with 7 bases that match TRBD1. CDR1 and CDR2 from the germline V gene are LGHNA and YSLEER. This CDR3 comprises 14 residues. With V trimmed by 2 bases and J by 6 bases, 7 bases remained unmatched. CDR3 loop: CASSQHRTGSEQYF. CDR3 coding DNA: TGCGCCAGCAGCCAACACCGGACAGGTTCCGAGCAGTACTTC.

About this clonotype: A read error may explain this, as a much larger clone is one base away. The V call is TRBV20-1, the J call TRBJ1-6; TRBD1 matches 10 bases. Germline CDR1 is DFQATT and CDR2 is SNEGSKA (reference sequence). V was clipped by 3 bases and J by 10 bases; unmatched bases: 3. CDR3 size: 13 residues. The CDR3 DNA reads as TGCAGTGCTAGTGAGACAGGGGGCTCACCCCTCCACTTT. Its translation: CSASETGGSPLHF.

Points on this clonotype: A read error may be the cause here, since a much bigger clone is one base away. CDR3 residues: CASSWAYEQYF. The CDR3 region has the DNA TGTGCCAGCAGTTGGGCCTACGAGCAGTACTTC. V usage is TRBV6-2 or TRBV6-3 and J usage is TRBJ2-7; D gene unclear. This CDR3 is built from 11 residues. Germline CDR1 MNHEY, CDR2 SVGEGT. Trimming removed 4 bases from V and 2 bases from J, with 3 bases in between.

The J gene is TRBJ2-7, the V gene TRBV20-1; tentatively, D is TRBD2 (5 bases). CDR3 length equals 13 residues. Germline CDR1 is DFQATT and CDR2 is SNEGSKA (reference sequence). The V end lost 2 bases, the J end lost 3 bases, and 11 bases lay between the germline ends. The CDR3 here is CSARPTGVYEQYF. The CDR3 DNA sequence: TGCAGTGCTAGACCGACCGGGGTCTACGAGCAGTACTTC.

V usage is TRBV9 and J usage is TRBJ1-1, with D hard to call. V lost 4 bases and J lost 4, with 11 bases in between. CDR3 length: 13 residues. Germline values: CDR1 SGDLS, CDR2 YYNGEE. The DNA of the CDR3 is TGTGCCAGCAGCTCTGGTCCGGGCACTGAAGCTTTCTTT. Encoded protein: CASSSGPGTEAFF.

This clonotype was detected a few times. The gene calls are TRBV7-2 and TRBJ2-3, with TRBD2 identical over 10 bases. Trimming cost V 0 bases and J 2 bases; bases outside gene matches: 2. The CDR3 loop spans 16 amino acids. In germline, CDR1 is SGHTA, CDR2 FQGNSA. Here the CDR3 DNA reads TGTGCCAGCAGCTTAGCTAGCGGGGGGTACACAGATACGCAGTATTTT. This codes for CASSLASGGYTDTQYF.